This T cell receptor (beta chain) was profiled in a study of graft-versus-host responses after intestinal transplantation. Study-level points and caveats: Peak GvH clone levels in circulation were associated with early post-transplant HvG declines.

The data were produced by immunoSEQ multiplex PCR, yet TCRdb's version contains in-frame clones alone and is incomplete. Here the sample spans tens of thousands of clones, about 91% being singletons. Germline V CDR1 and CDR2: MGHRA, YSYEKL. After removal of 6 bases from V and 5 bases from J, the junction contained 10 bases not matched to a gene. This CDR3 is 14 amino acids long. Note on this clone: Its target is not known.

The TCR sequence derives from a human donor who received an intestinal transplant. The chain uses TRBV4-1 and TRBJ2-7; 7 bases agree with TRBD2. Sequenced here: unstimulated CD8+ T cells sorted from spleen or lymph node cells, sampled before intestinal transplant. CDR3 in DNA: TGCGCCAGCAGTCCCGGACTAGGCCAAAACGAGCAGTACTTC. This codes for CASSPGLGQNEQYF.